These T cell receptor beta chains were read from a single sample in a study of T-cell memory formation after mild COVID-19. TCRdb fed the 5' RACE reads into MiXCR, producing one record per CDR3 protein. Among 150,000 to 200,000 distinct CDR3 sequences listed, roughly 15% were seen once. Sample: PBMCs or a T cell subset sorted from them (not recorded which). The receptors stem from an adult woman who had mild COVID-19 (a few samples of this study predate the infection). Cell type and time point are not known. Each CDR3 is given with its conserved first and last residue. The order of the fields is D gene, clone size, J gene, V gene, CDR3 protein, CDR3 DNA. The D gene is left open where the match is weak. The listing skips clone size in some rows; elsewhere it reads once, few, many or a size class.

.	few	TRBJ1-2	TRBV6-4	CASSEGAANYGYTF	TGTGCCAGCAGTGAAGGGGCGGCTAACTATGGCTACACCTTC
TRBD2	few	TRBJ2-2	TRBV7-7	CASSLLPGGETGELFF	TGTGCTAGCAGCTTATTACCGGGAGGAGAGACCGGGGAGCTGTTTTTT
TRBD1	.	TRBJ1-2	TRBV18	CASSPRQGSVYGYTF	TGTGCCAGCTCACCCCGACAGGGGTCGGTCTATGGCTACACCTTC
.	.	TRBJ2-7	TRBV15	CATSRDTAESSYEQYF	TGTGCCACCAGCAGAGATACCGCAGAGAGCTCCTACGAGCAGTACTTC
.	.	TRBJ2-1	TRBV7-2	CASSLYLDEQFF	TGTGCCAGCAGCTTATATCTGGATGAGCAGTTCTTC
.	.	TRBJ1-2	TRBV5-8	CASVPHREIDYGYTF	TGTGCCAGCGTCCCACACAGGGAAATAGACTATGGCTACACCTTC
.	.	TRBJ1-1	TRBV20-1	CSALINTEAFF	TGCAGTGCCCTGATTAACACTGAAGCTTTCTTT
.	.	TRBJ2-2	TRBV3-1	CASSQYVGNTGELFF	TGTGCCAGCAGCCAATACGTCGGGAACACCGGGGAGCTGTTTTTT
.	.	TRBJ2-3	TRBV4-1	CASSLYTTDTQYF	TGCGCCAGCAGCCTATACACCACAGATACGCAGTATTTT
TRBD2	few	TRBJ2-7	TRBV12-3/TRBV12-4	CASSSSGNSYEQYF	TGTGCCAGCAGTTCGAGCGGGAACTCCTACGAGCAGTACTTC
.	.	TRBJ2-1	TRBV27	CASIRGSSLFF	TGTGCCAGCATTCGAGGAAGTTCTTTGTTCTTC
.	few	TRBJ1-1	TRBV14	CASSLQPGGTEAFF	TGTGCCAGCAGCCTCCAACCGGGCGGGACTGAAGCTTTCTTT
.	few	TRBJ2-7	TRBV14	CASSPRQGGYEQYF	TGTGCCAGCAGCCCTCGACAGGGAGGGTACGAGCAGTACTTC
.	few	TRBJ2-1	TRBV5-5	CASSLRGEGEQFF	TGTGCCAGCAGCCTTCGGGGAGAGGGTGAGCAGTTCTTC
TRBD1	few	TRBJ1-5	TRBV4-3	CASSPWTGDQPQHF	TGCGCCAGCAGCCCCTGGACAGGGGATCAGCCCCAGCATTTT
.	few	TRBJ2-1	TRBV5-1	CASSPEDLPYNEQFF	TGCGCCAGCAGCCCCGAAGACCTACCCTACAATGAGCAGTTCTTC
.	few	TRBJ2-1	TRBV4-1	CASSQDTKRDEQFF	TGCGCCAGCAGCCAGGACACCAAAAGGGATGAGCAGTTCTTC
TRBD2	.	TRBJ2-7	TRBV18	CASSRRLAGGQGHEQYF	TGTGCCAGCTCTCGTCGACTAGCGGGGGGCCAAGGTCACGAGCAGTACTTC
.	.	TRBJ2-1	TRBV10-3	CAISESKGSNEQFF	TGTGCCATCAGTGAGTCGAAAGGTTCCAATGAGCAGTTCTTC
.	.	TRBJ2-7	TRBV15	CATSRDTRDYEQYF	TGTGCCACCAGCAGAGACACGAGGGACTACGAGCAGTACTTC
TRBD2	.	TRBJ2-1	TRBV20-1	CSAREREFEQFF	TGCAGTGCTAGAGAGCGGGAGTTTGAGCAGTTCTTC
TRBD1	few	TRBJ2-3	TRBV6-6	CASSSGQGPSTDTQYF	TGTGCCAGCAGCTCCGGACAGGGACCTAGCACAGATACGCAGTATTTT
TRBD1	few	TRBJ1-1	TRBV19	CASSRSDRATEAFF	TGTGCCAGTAGTCGCTCAGACAGGGCCACTGAAGCTTTCTTT
.	few	TRBJ1-1	TRBV7-9	CATPGLLSTEAFF	TGTGCCACCCCCGGACTGCTGAGCACTGAAGCTTTCTTT
.	.	TRBJ2-6	TRBV23-1	CASSQGFEGSGANVLTF	TGCGCCAGCAGTCAAGGGTTCGAAGGTTCTGGGGCCAACGTCCTGACTTTC
.	few	TRBJ1-1	TRBV12-3/TRBV12-4	CASSYLTSTEAFF	TGTGCCAGCAGTTACCTGACCTCCACTGAAGCTTTCTTT
.	few	TRBJ2-1	TRBV10-3	CAISAASASNNEQFF	TGTGCCATCAGCGCAGCTAGCGCTTCTAACAATGAGCAGTTCTTC
.	few	TRBJ1-5	TRBV24-1	CATSAGNNQPQHF	TGTGCCACCAGTGCCGGTAACAATCAGCCCCAGCATTTT
.	few	TRBJ2-5	TRBV5-1	CASSLELTLGETQYF	TGCGCCAGCAGCTTGGAGCTAACTTTGGGAGAGACCCAGTACTTC
.	.	TRBJ1-1	TRBV12-3/TRBV12-4	CASSFMPNTEAFF	TGTGCCAGCAGTTTTATGCCAAACACTGAAGCTTTCTTT
.	.	TRBJ2-7	TRBV20-1	CSARYSSGPSYEQYF	TGCAGTGCTAGATACTCGTCGGGACCCTCCTACGAGCAGTACTTC
TRBD2	.	TRBJ2-5	TRBV2	CASSDGRGDQETQYF	TGTGCCAGCAGTGACGGGCGGGGGGACCAAGAGACCCAGTACTTC
TRBD2	.	TRBJ2-1	TRBV5-1	CASSGLAGAHNEQFF	TGCGCCAGCAGCGGACTAGCGGGGGCTCACAATGAGCAGTTCTTC
TRBD2	few	TRBJ2-7	TRBV4-2	CASSQEVRGLAYEQYF	TGTGCCAGCAGCCAAGAAGTCCGTGGACTAGCGTACGAGCAGTACTTC
TRBD2	.	TRBJ2-7	TRBV29-1	CSVRGSQTSGNTYEQYF	TGCAGCGTACGAGGTAGCCAGACTAGCGGGAATACCTATGAGCAGTACTTC
TRBD2	.	TRBJ2-5	TRBV7-3	CASSLNGLAGEETQYF	TGTGCCAGCAGCTTAAACGGACTAGCGGGAGAAGAGACCCAGTACTTC
TRBD1	.	TRBJ1-4	TRBV14	CASSQATGGYEKLFF	TGTGCCAGCAGCCAAGCGACAGGGGGCTATGAAAAACTGTTTTTT
.	.	TRBJ2-3	TRBV18	CASSPPASPDTQYF	TGTGCCAGCTCACCACCGGCGAGTCCAGATACGCAGTATTTT
TRBD1	few	TRBJ2-1	TRBV9	CASSAGTGGLGEQFF	TGTGCCAGCAGCGCCGGGACAGGGGGGTTGGGAGAGCAGTTCTTC
.	few	TRBJ2-2	TRBV10-2	CASSESGELFF	TGCGCCAGCAGTGAGTCCGGGGAGCTGTTTTTT
.	.	TRBJ1-6	TRBV4-3	CASSPARDGGSPLHF	TGCGCCAGCAGCCCAGCTCGGGACGGGGGTTCACCCCTCCACTTT
TRBD2	few	TRBJ2-7	TRBV5-6	CASSLGGLAGDKQYF	TGTGCCAGCAGCTTGGGGGGACTAGCGGGAGATAAGCAGTACTTC
.	few	TRBJ1-1	TRBV6-5	CASSYSGTVNTEAFF	TGTGCCAGCAGCTACTCCGGGACGGTGAACACTGAAGCTTTCTTT
.	few	TRBJ2-6	TRBV4-2	CASSQTGTLKLAGANVLTF	TGTGCCAGCAGCCAAACCGGGACACTAAAGTTGGCCGGGGCCAACGTCCTGACTTTC